This T cell receptor beta chain was obtained from a study of monozygotic twins with inflammatory bowel disease. Findings of the study overall: Inverse Simpson values showed less TCRbeta diversity in IBD patients than in their healthy co-twins.

Blood (approximately 2.7 ml) was collected from every donor individually. CDR1 is SGHRS and CDR2 is YFSETQ in the germline V gene. This CDR3 has 13 residues. Each CDR3 protein gets one entry in TCRdb, which reprocessed the 5' RACE reads and gives no DNA. The sample includes approximately 210,000 distinct CDR3 sequences. For this clonotype: Its antigen is still unknown.

V is TRBV5-1 and J is TRBJ2-7. Material for sequencing was blood. This receptor was obtained from a human donor with ulcerative colitis or Crohn's disease, or a healthy co-twin of an affected twin (not recorded which). The CDR3: CASSFENSYEQYF.